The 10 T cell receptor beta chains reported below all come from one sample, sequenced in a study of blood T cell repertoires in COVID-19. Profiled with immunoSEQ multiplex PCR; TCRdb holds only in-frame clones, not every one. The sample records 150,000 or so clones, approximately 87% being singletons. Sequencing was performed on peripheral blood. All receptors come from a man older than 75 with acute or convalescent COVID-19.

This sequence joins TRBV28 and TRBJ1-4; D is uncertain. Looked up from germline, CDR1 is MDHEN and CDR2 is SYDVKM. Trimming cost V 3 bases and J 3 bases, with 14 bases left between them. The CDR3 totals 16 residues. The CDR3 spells CASSLTTAKPNEKLFF. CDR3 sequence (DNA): TGTGCCAGCAGTTTGACTACAGCGAAGCCTAATGAAAAACTGTTTTTT.

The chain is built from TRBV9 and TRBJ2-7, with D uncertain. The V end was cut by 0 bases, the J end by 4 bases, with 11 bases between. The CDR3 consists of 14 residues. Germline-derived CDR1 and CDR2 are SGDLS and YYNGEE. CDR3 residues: CASSVAGEPYEQYF. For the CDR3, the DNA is TGTGCCAGCAGCGTAGCAGGCGAACCGTACGAGCAGTACTTC.

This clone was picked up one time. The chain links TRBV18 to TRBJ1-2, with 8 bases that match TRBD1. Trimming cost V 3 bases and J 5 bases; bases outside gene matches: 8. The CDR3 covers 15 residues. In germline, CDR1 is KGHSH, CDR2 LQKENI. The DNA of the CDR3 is TGTGCCAGCTCACCCTCAGGGGGCCCACGTTATGGCTACACCTTC. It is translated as CASSPSGGPRYGYTF.

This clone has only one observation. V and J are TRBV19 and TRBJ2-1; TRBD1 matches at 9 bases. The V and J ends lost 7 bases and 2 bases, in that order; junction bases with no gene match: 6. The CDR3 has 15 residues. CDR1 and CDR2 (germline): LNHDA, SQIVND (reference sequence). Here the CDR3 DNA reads TGTGCCAGTACCACCCGACAGGGGGCCTACAATGAGCAGTTCTTC. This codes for CASTTRQGAYNEQFF.

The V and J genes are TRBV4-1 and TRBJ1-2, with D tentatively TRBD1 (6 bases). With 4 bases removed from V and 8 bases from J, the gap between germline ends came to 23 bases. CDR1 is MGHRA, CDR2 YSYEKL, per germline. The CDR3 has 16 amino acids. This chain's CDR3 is CASSRSGTTIYEGYTF. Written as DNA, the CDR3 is TGCGCCAGCAGCCGTTCCGGGACAACTATATACGAGGGCTACACCTTC.

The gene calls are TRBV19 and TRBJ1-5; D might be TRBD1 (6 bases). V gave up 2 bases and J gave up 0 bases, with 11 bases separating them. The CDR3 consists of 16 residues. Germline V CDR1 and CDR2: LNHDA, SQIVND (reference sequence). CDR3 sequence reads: CASSINRDVSNQPQHF. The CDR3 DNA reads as TGTGCCAGTAGTATAAACAGGGACGTTAGCAATCAGCCCCAGCATTTT.

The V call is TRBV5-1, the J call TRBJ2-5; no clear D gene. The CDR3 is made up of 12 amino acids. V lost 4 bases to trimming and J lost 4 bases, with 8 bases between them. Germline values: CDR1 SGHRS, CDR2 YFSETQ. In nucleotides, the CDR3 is TGCGCCAGCAGCCCAAACTTAGAGACCCAGTACTTC. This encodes CASSPNLETQYF. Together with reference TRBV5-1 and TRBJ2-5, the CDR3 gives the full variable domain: KAGVTQTPRYLIKTRGQQVTLSCSPISGHRSVSWYQQTPGQGLQFLFEYFSETQRNKGNFPGRFSGRQFSNSRSEMNVSTLELGDSALYLCASSPNLETQYFGPGTRLLVL.

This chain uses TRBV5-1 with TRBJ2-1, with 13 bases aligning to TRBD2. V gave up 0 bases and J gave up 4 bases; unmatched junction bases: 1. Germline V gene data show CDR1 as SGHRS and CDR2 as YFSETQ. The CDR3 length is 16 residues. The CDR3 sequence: CASSLGLAGGYNEQFF. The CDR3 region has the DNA TGCGCCAGCAGCTTGGGACTAGCGGGAGGTTACAATGAGCAGTTCTTC.

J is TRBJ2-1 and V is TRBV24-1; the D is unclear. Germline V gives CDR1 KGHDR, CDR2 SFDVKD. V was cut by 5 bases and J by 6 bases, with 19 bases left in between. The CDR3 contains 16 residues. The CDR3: CATSARHPAITNEQFF. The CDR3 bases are TGTGCCACCAGTGCTCGACACCCGGCTATTACCAATGAGCAGTTCTTC.

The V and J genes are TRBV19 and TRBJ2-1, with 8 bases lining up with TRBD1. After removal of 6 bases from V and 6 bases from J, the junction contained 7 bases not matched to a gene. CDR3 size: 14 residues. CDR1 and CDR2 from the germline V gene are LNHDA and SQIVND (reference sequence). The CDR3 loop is CASRVGQGVNEQFF. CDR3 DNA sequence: TGTGCCAGTAGGGTCGGACAGGGAGTCAATGAGCAGTTCTTC.